One sample yielded the 28 T cell receptor beta chains listed below, sequenced in a study of monozygotic twins with inflammatory bowel disease. TCRdb reprocessed the 5' RACE reads and keeps a single row for each CDR3 protein, giving no DNA. The ten top clones account for roughly 7.5%, within a sample of some 200,000 distinct CDR3 sequences. Sequencing was carried out using blood. Receptors originate from a human donor with ulcerative colitis or Crohn's disease, or a healthy co-twin of an affected twin (not recorded which).

The chain couples TRBV5-4 to TRBJ2-5; checking the TCRdb D call of TRBD1 is not possible without DNA. Germline V gene lookup returns CDR1 SGHNT and CDR2 YYREEE (reference sequence). This CDR3 is built from 15 residues. The CDR3 loop is CASSLGGGFQETQYF. The variable domain in full, completed from reference TRBV5-4 and TRBJ2-5, reads ETGVTQSPTHLIKTRGQQVTLRCSSQSGHNTVSWYQQALGQGPQFIFQYYREEENGRGNFPPRFSGLQFPNYSSELNVNALELDDSALYLCASSLGGGFQETQYFGPGTRLLVL.

This chain links TRBV6-5 with TRBJ2-1; TCRdb's D call, TRBD1, is unchecked because there is no DNA. The CDR3 has 14 residues. The germline CDR1 and CDR2 sequences are MNHEY and SVGAGI. CDR3 sequence reads: CASSYSTGDWEQFF.

The chain is built from TRBV2 and TRBJ2-1; without DNA, the TCRdb call of TRBD2 cannot be checked. The CDR3 consists of 11 residues. Germline V gene data show CDR1 as SNHLY and CDR2 as FYNNEI. Here the CDR3 reads CAIYSVDEQFF.

The rearrangement links TRBV6-2 or TRBV6-3 to TRBJ1-5. The CDR3 runs to 14 residues. Germline CDR1 is MNHEY and CDR2 is SVGEGT. This CDR3 is CASVLGPINQPQHF.

The V gene is TRBV5-1, the J gene TRBJ2-7; with no DNA, the TCRdb D assignment of TRBD1 cannot be verified. Germline lookup yields CDR1 SGHRS and CDR2 YFSETQ. This CDR3 contains 15 residues. The CDR3 sequence: CASSKPTGGTDEQYF.

This sequence joins TRBV9 and TRBJ2-1; checking the TCRdb D call of TRBD2 is not possible without DNA. Germline assignment: CDR1 SGDLS and CDR2 YYNGEE. The CDR3 spans 17 residues. CDR3 amino acids: CASSARFLGLAMNEQFF.

The chain couples TRBV2 to TRBJ1-1. The CDR3 sequence is 12 residues long. The germline gives CDR1 SNHLY, CDR2 FYNNEI. This CDR3 reads CASTLMNTEAFF.

The chain is built from TRBV28 and TRBJ2-7; the D call from TCRdb, TRBD1, cannot be confirmed without DNA. Looked up from germline, CDR1 is MDHEN and CDR2 is SYDVKM. The CDR3 sequence is 14 residues long. The CDR3 sequence is CASRRTGGPSRQYF.

CDR3 region: CASSPGRGRSTEAFF. J is TRBJ1-1 and V is TRBV18; TCRdb picks TRBD1, but there is no DNA to check that call. The germline CDR1 and CDR2 sequences are KGHSH and LQKENI. The CDR3 sequence is 15 residues long. Based on the CDR3 plus reference TRBV18 and TRBJ1-1, the full variable domain is NAGVMQNPRHLVRRRGQEARLRCSPMKGHSHVYWYRQLPEEGLKFMVYLQKENIIDESGMPKERFSAEFPKEGPSILRIQQVVRGDSAAYFCASSPGRGRSTEAFFGQGTRLTVV.

This chain uses TRBV30 with TRBJ2-3; TCRdb names TRBD2, which stays unverified in the absence of DNA. CDR1 is GTSNPN and CDR2 is SVGIG in the germline V gene (reference sequence). The CDR3 spans 15 residues. The CDR3 sequence: CAWSVAGGPWDTQYF.

This chain connects TRBV7-2 to TRBJ1-4; TCRdb returns TRBD1, unconfirmable since there is no DNA. In germline, CDR1 is SGHTA, CDR2 FQGNSA. This CDR3 contains 15 residues. CDR3 in amino acids: CASSLGGQTNEKLFF.

The chain uses TRBV20-1 and TRBJ2-1; TCRdb gives TRBD2 as the D gene, but with no DNA this cannot be confirmed. CDR3 length equals 18 residues. Germline assignment: CDR1 DFQATT and CDR2 SNEGSKA (reference sequence). The CDR3 is CSARGTSGGPSSYNEQFF.

V usage is TRBV20-1 and J usage is TRBJ2-5; TCRdb reports TRBD1, a call that lacks DNA to check it against. Germline CDR1 is DFQATT and CDR2 is SNEGSKA (reference sequence). This CDR3 has 13 residues. CDR3 loop: CSAVRDSQETQYF.

The chain recombines TRBV7-6 with TRBJ2-1. Germline CDR1 SGHVS, CDR2 FNYEAQ. The CDR3 extends over 15 amino acids. The CDR3 sequence: CASSLVRSSYNEQFF.

The chain employs TRBV5-1 and TRBJ2-1; TCRdb's D gene call, TRBD1, goes unchecked for lack of DNA. This CDR3 contains 15 residues. From germline, CDR1 is SGHRS and CDR2 YFSETQ. The CDR3 spells CASSFLVGPSHEQFF.

The J gene is TRBJ2-1, the V gene TRBV5-1; TCRdb designates TRBD1, a call that cannot be tested without DNA. The CDR3 sequence is 16 residues long. Germline V gives CDR1 SGHRS, CDR2 YFSETQ. CDR3 sequence: CASSFTTLGQGASLVF.

The J gene is TRBJ2-3, the V gene TRBV7-9; the TCRdb call, TRBD2, lacks DNA for checking. This CDR3 has 16 amino acids. Looked up from germline, CDR1 is SEHNR and CDR2 is FQNEAQ (reference sequence). CDR3: CASSLGAGALTDTQYF.

The CDR3 loop reads CASSTGEGGRNEQFF. The chain recombines TRBV9 with TRBJ2-1; TCRdb designates TRBD1, a call that cannot be tested without DNA. Germline V gene lookup returns CDR1 SGDLS and CDR2 YYNGEE. The CDR3 sequence is 15 residues long.

The chain carries TRBV7-2 and TRBJ2-3; TCRdb lists TRBD1, though no DNA is available to test this call. The CDR3 consists of 12 residues. CDR1 and CDR2 (germline): SGHTA, FQGNSA. The chain's CDR3 is CASSPGTASQYF.

This chain uses TRBV25-1 with TRBJ1-5; as DNA is missing, the TRBD1 call by TCRdb cannot be tested. The CDR3 contains 15 residues. Per germline, CDR1 MGHDK and CDR2 SYGVNS. The CDR3 spells CASSRGDTSNQPQHF.

The genes are TRBV7-3 and TRBJ2-3; TCRdb calls TRBD2, which cannot be checked without DNA. Germline assignment: CDR1 SGHTA and CDR2 FQGTGA. This CDR3 is built from 14 residues. The CDR3 region is CASSLGLAGGTQYF.

V is TRBV5-1 and J is TRBJ1-1; TCRdb's D gene call, TRBD1, goes unchecked for lack of DNA. The germline V gene encodes CDR1 SGHRS and CDR2 YFSETQ. The CDR3 runs to 14 residues. The CDR3 region is CASSSGQGGTEAFF.

The chain uses TRBV19 and TRBJ2-3; the D call of TRBD1 rests on TCRdb alone, since no DNA is present to check it. The CDR3 is made up of 16 amino acids. The germline gives CDR1 LNHDA, CDR2 SQIVND (reference sequence). The CDR3 sequence is CASSIEGGPISDTQYF.

The chain links TRBV7-2 to TRBJ2-2; TCRdb's D call, TRBD1, is unchecked because there is no DNA. This CDR3 region has 17 residues. The germline V gene encodes CDR1 SGHTA and CDR2 FQGNSA. The CDR3 loop is CASSPPRGGANIGELFF. Looking up the rest from reference TRBV7-2 and TRBJ2-2 gives the full variable domain: GAGVSQSPSNKVTEKGKDVELRCDPISGHTALYWYRQSLGQGLEFLIYFQGNSAPDKSGLPSDRFSAERTGGSVSTLTIQRTQQEDSAVYLCASSPPRGGANIGELFFGEGSRLTVL.

The rearrangement uses TRBV9 and TRBJ2-5; TCRdb outputs TRBD2, but without DNA this stays unchecked. The germline CDR1 and CDR2 sequences are SGDLS and YYNGEE. The CDR3 runs to 16 residues. CDR3 amino acids: CASSVGLAGILETQYF.

The chain is built from TRBV6-1 and TRBJ1-5; TCRdb calls TRBD1, which cannot be checked without DNA. CDR3 length: 14 residues. Per the germline V gene, CDR1 is MNHNS and CDR2 is SASEGT. This CDR3 is CASRQTGSGQPQHF.

The V and J genes are TRBV7-9 and TRBJ1-2; without DNA, the TCRdb call of TRBD1 cannot be checked. The CDR3 spans 15 residues. Germline values: CDR1 SEHNR, CDR2 FQNEAQ (reference sequence). Here the CDR3 reads CASSSGTGRIYGYTF.

The chain recombines TRBV4-1 with TRBJ2-2; absent DNA, TCRdb's TRBD1 call cannot be checked. In germline, CDR1 is MGHRA, CDR2 YSYEKL. This CDR3 spans 16 amino acids. This CDR3 reads CASSQLPTGITGELFF.